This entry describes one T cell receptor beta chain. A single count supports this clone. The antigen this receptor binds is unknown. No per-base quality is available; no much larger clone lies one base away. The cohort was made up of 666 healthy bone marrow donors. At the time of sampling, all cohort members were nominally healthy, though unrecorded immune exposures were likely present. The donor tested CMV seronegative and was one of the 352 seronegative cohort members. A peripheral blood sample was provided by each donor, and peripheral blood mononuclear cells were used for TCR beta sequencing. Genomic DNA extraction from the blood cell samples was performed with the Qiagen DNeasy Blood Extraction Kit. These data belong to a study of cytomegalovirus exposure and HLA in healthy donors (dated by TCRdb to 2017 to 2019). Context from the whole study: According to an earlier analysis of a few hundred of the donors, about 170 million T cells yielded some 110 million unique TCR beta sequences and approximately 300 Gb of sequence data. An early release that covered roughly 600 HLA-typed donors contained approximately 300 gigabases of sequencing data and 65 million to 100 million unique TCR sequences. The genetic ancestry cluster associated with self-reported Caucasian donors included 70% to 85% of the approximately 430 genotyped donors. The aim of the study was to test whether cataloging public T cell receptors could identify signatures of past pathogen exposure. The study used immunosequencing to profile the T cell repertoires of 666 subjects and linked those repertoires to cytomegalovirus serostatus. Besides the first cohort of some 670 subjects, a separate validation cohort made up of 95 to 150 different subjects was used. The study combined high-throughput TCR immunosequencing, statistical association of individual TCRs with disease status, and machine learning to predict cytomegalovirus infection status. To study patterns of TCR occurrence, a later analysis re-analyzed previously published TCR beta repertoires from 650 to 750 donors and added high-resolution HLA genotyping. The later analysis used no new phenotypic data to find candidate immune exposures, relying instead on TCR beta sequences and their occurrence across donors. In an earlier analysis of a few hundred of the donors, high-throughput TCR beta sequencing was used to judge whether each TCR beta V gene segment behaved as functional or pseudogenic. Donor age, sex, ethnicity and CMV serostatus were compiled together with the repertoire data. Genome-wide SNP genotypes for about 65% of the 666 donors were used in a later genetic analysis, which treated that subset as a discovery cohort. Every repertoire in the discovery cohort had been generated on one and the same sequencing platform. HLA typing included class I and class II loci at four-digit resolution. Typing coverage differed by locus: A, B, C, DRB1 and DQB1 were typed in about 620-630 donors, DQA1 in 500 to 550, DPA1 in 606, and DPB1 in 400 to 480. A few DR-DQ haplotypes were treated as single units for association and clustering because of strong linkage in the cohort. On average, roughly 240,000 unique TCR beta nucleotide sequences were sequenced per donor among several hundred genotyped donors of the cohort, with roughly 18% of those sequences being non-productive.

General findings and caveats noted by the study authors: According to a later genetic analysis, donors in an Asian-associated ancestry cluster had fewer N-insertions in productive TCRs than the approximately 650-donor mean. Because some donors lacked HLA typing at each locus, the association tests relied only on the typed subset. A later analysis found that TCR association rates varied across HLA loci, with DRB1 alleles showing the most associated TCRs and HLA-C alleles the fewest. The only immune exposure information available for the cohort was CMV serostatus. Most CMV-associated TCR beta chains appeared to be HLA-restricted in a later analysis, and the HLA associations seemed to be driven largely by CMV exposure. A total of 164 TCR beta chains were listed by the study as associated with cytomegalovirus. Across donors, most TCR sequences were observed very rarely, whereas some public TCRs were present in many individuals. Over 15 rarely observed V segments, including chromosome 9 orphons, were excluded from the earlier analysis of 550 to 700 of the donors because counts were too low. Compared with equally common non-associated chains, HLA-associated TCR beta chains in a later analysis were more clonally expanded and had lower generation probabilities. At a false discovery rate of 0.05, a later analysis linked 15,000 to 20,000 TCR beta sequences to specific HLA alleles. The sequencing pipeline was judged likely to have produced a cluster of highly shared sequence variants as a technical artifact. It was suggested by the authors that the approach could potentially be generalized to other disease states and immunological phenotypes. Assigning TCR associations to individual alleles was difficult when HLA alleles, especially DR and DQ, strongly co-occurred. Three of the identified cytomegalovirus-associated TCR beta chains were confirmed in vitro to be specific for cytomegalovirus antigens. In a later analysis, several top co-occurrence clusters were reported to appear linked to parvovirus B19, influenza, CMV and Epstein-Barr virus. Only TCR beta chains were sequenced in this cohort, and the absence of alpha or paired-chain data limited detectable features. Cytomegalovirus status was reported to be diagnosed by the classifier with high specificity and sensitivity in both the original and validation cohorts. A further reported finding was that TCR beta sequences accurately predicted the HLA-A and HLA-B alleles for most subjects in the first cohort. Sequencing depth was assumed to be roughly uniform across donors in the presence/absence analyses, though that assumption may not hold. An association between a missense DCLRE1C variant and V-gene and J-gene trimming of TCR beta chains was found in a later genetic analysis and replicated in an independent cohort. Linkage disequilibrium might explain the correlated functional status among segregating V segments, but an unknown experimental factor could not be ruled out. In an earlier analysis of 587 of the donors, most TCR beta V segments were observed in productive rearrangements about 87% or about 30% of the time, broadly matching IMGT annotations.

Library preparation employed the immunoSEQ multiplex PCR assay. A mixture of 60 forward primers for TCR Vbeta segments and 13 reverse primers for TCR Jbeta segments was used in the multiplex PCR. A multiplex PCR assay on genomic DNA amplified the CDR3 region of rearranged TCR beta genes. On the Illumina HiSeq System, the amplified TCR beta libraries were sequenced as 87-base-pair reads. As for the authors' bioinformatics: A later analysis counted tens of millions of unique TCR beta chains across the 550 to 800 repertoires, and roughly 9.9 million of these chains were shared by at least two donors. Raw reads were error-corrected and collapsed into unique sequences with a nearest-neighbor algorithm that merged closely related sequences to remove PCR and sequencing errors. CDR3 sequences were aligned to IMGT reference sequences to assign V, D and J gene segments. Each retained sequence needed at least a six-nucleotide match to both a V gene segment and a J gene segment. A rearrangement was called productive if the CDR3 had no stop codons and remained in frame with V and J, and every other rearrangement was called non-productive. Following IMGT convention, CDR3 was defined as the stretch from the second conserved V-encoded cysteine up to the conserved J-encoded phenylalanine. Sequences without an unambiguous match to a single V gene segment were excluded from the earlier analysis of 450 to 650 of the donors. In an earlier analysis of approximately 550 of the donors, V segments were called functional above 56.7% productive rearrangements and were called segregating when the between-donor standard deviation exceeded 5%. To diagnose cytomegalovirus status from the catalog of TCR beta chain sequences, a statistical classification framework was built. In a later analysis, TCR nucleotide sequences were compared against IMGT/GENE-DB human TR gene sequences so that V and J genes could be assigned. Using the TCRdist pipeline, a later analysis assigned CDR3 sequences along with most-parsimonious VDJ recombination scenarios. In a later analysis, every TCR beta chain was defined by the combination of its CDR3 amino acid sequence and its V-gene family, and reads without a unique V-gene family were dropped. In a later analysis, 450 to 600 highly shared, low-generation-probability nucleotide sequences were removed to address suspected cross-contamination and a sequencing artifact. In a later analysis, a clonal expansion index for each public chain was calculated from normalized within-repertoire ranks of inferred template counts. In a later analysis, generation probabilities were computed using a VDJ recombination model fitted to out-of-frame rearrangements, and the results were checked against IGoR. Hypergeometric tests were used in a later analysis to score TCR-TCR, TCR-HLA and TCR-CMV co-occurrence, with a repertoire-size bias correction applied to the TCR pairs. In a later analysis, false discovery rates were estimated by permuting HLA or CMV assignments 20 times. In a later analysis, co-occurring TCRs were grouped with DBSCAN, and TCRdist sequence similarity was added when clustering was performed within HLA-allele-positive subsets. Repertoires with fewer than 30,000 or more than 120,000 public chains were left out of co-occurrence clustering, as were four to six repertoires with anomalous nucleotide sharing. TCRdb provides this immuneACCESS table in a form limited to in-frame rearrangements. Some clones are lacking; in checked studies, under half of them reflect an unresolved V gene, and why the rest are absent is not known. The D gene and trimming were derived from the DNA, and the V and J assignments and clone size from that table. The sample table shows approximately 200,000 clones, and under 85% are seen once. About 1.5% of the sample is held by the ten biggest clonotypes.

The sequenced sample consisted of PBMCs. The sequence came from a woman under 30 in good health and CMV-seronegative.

At the DNA level, the sequence is TGTGCCAGCAGTTTAGTAGGGGGACACGGCAATCAGCCCCAGCATTTT. Translated, it reads CASSLVGGHGNQPQHF. Here the chain combines TRBV28 and TRBJ1-5; 6 matching bases give a weak D call of TRBD1. Taken from cysteine to phenylalanine, the CDR3 has 16 residues. This entry keeps only the CDR3 DNA: 48 bases, framed from base 1. Per the germline V gene, MDHEN is the CDR1 and SYDVKM is the CDR2. The junction carries 13 bases between V and J, which are trimmed by 2 bases and 2 bases respectively.